The next 4 T cell receptor beta chains were all read from a single sample in a study of beta chain features in type 1 diabetes. These receptors' targets are unknown. Findings of the study overall: Patients with Type 1 diabetes showed moderately but significantly shorter TCRB CDR3s in all four CD4+ subsets.

The study reverse transcribed the entire isolated RNA, so it sequenced expressed TCRB transcripts. Clones were sequenced by immunoSEQ multiplex PCR, and TCRdb holds only the in-frame ones, with some missing. The sample shows about 370,000 clones, around 10% of them seen only once. Sequenced input: central memory CD4+ T cells from blood. The source of these receptors is a man under 40 with type 1 diabetes.

This clone has just a few counts. The chain combines TRBV9 with TRBJ2-1; TRBD2 matches 11 bases. With V trimmed by 3 bases and J by 10 bases, 9 bases remained unmatched. Germline assignment: CDR1 SGDLS and CDR2 YYNGEE. The CDR3 length is 15 residues. CDR3 bases: TGTGCCAGCAGCGCTACACTAGCGGGAGTTGGGGAGCAGTTCTTC. Its translation is CASSATLAGVGEQFF.

This clone has a handful of counts. The chain joins TRBV5-6 to TRBJ2-5; D gene ambiguous. V lost 2 bases to trimming and J lost 5 bases, with 16 bases between them. The CDR3 runs 15 residues. CDR1 and CDR2 (germline): SGHDT, YYEEEE. This CDR3 is CASSFGRSRRETQYF. The CDR3 nucleotides are TGTGCCAGCAGCTTCGGACGATCCAGACGGGAGACCCAGTACTTC.

This chain uses TRBV5-5 with TRBJ2-7, with 10 bases aligning to TRBD1. Germline V gene sequence: CDR1 SGHKS, CDR2 YYEKEE (reference sequence). Trimming at V came to 4 bases and at J to 3 bases, leaving 7 bases not matched to a gene. CDR3 size: 15 residues. CDR3 sequence: CASSHSGQGVYEQYF. CDR3 sequence (DNA): TGTGCCAGCAGCCATTCAGGACAGGGGGTCTACGAGCAGTACTTC.

The CDR3 is CASSFDTFYEQYF. The CDR3, as DNA: TGTGCCAGTAGTTTTGACACCTTCTACGAGCAGTACTTC. This sequence joins TRBV19 and TRBJ2-7; the D is unclear. The CDR3 extends over 13 amino acids. Trimming took off 5 bases at V and 3 bases at J, with 11 bases between the two ends. CDR1 LNHDA and CDR2 SQIVND come from the germline V gene (reference sequence). Filled out from reference TRBV19 and TRBJ2-7, the complete variable domain reads DGGITQSPKYLFRKEGQNVTLSCEQNLNHDAMYWYRQDPGQGLRLIYYSQIVNDFQKGDIAEGYSVSREKKESFPLTVTSAQKNPTAFYLCASSFDTFYEQYFGPGTRLTVT.